This T cell receptor beta chain was documented in a study of T cell responses to AZD1222 COVID-19 vaccine. Looking at the study overall: Second-dose recipients at about 4 or about 12 weeks were treated as one pooled group.

Generated by immunoSEQ multiplex PCR, the TCRdb table keeps only in-frame clones and is missing some. The profile shows about 120,000 clones, around 90% of them singletons. Germline V CDR1 and CDR2: LNHNV, YYDKDF (reference sequence). V lost 3 bases and J lost 0, with 9 bases in between. This CDR3 has 16 residues. This sequence joins TRBV15 and TRBJ2-6; the D is unclear. The sequence came from an adult in good health. The sample consisted of peripheral blood, taken on day 0 of AZD1222 vaccination. CDR3 in DNA: TGTGCCACCAGCAGTGGTTATAGCTCTGGGGCCAACGTCCTGACTTTC. Translation: CATSSGYSSGANVLTF.